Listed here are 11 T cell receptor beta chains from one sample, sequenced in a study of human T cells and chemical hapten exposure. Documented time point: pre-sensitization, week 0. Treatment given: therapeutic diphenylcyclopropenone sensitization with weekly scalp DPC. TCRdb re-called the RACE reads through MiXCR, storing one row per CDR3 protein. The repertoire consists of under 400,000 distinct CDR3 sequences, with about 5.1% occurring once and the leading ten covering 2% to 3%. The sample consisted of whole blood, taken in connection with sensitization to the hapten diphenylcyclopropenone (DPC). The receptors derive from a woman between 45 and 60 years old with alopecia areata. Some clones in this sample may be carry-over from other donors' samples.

The CDR3 protein is CATLPGGQYNQPQHF. As DNA, the CDR3 is TGTGCCACCCTCCCCGGGGGGCAGTACAATCAGCCCCAGCATTTT. The V and J genes are TRBV19 and TRBJ1-5; D is perhaps TRBD1 (6 bases). The CDR3 is 15 amino acids. Germline V gene data show CDR1 as LNHDA and CDR2 as SQIVND (reference sequence). The V and J ends lost 10 bases and 3 bases respectively, with 19 bases between them.

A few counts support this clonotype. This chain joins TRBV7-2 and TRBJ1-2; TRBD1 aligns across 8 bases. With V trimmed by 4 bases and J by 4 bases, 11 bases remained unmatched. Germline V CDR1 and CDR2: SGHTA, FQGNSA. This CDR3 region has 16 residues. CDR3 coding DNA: TGTGCCAGCAGCTCGAAACAGGGGGTGGCTTCCTATGGCTACACCTTC. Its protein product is CASSSKQGVASYGYTF.

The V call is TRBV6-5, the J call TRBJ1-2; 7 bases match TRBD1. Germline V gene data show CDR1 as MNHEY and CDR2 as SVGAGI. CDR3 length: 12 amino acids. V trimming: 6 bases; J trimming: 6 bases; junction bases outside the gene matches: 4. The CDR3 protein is CASRTTGDGYTF. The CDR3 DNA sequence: TGTGCCAGCAGAACAACAGGGGATGGCTACACCTTC.

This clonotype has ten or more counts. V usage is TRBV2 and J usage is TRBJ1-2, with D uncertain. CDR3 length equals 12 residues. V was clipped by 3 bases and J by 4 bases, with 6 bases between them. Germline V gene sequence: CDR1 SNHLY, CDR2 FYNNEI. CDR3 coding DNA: TGTGCCAGCAGTGACGTCCGCTATGGCTACACCTTC. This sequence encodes CASSDVRYGYTF.

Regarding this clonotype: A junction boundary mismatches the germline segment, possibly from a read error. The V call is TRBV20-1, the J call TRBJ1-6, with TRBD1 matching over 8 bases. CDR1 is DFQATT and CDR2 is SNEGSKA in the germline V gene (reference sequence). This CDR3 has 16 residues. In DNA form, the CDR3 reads TGCAGTGCTCGAGACAGGGGTCAGTCCTATAATTCACCCCTCCACTTT. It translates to CSARDRGQSYNSPLHF.

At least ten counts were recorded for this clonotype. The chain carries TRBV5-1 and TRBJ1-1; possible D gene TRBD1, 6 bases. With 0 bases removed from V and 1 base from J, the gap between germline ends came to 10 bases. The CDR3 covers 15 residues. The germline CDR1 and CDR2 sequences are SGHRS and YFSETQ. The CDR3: CASSLVAGANTEAFF. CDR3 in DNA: TGCGCCAGCAGCTTGGTTGCGGGGGCGAACACTGAAGCTTTCTTT.

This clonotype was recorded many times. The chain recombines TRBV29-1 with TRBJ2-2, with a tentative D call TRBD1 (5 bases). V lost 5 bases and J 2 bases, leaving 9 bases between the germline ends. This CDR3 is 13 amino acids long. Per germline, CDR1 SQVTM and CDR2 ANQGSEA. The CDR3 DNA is TGCAGCGTTCGTCAGGGCAACACCGGGGAGCTGTTTTTT. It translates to CSVRQGNTGELFF.

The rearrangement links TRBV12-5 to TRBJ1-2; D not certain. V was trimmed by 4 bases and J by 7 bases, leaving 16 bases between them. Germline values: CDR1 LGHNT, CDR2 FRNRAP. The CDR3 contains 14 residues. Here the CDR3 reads CASGWVGRELGYTF. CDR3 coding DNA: TGTGCTAGTGGTTGGGTCGGCCGCGAACTTGGCTACACCTTC.

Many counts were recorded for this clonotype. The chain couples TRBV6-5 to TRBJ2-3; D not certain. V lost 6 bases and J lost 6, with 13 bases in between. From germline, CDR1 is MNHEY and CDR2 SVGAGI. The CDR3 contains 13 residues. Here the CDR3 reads CASRKLRTDTQYF. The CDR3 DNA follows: TGTGCCAGCAGGAAACTCAGAACCGATACGCAGTATTTT.

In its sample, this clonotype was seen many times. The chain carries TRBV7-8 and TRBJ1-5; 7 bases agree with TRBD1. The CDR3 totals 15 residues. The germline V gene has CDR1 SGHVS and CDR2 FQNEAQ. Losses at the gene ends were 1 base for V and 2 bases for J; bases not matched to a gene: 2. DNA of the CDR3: TGTGCCAGCAGCTTAGACGACAGGGGCAATCAGCCCCAGCATTTT. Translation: CASSLDDRGNQPQHF.

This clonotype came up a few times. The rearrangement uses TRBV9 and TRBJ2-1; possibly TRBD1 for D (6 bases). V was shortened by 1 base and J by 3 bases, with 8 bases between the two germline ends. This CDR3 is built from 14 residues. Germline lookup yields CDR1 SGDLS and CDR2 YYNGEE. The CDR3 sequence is CASSVRQDYNEQFF. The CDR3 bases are TGTGCCAGCAGCGTAAGACAGGACTACAATGAGCAGTTCTTC.